The rows below give T cell receptor beta chains drawn from one sample of a study of blood T cell repertoires in COVID-19. Measured with immunoSEQ multiplex PCR; TCRdb has only the in-frame clones, and not every one. The data contain more than 65,000 clones, approximately 80% of them singletons. The specimen was peripheral blood. The receptors were gathered from a woman aged 45-65 years with acute or convalescent COVID-19. Both conserved end residues are part of each CDR3. The D gene is left open where the match is weak.

d_call,v_call,j_call,cdr3_nt,cdr3_aa
-,TRBV6-2/TRBV6-3,TRBJ2-7,TGTGCCAGCAGTTATGTGCACAGAGTCTACGAGCAGTACTTC,CASSYVHRVYEQYF
-,TRBV6-5,TRBJ2-1,TGTGCCAGCAGTACCCTAGGGGGAATTGAGCAGTTCTTC,CASSTLGGIEQFF
TRBD2,TRBV5-1,TRBJ2-5,TGCGCCAGCAGCTTGTGGACTAGCGGGGGGGAGACCCAGTACTTC,CASSLWTSGGETQYF
-,TRBV19,TRBJ1-1,TGTGCCAGCGCCCAAGGGGTCGTCATGAACACTGAAGCTTTCTTT,CASAQGVVMNTEAFF
-,TRBV28,TRBJ1-2,TGTGCCAGCTCTTACCCTCAGGGAAACTATGGCTACACCTTC,CASSYPQGNYGYTF
-,TRBV5-1,TRBJ1-2,TGCGCCAGCAGCTTTGAGAACTATGGCTACACCTTC,CASSFENYGYTF
-,TRBV11-3,TRBJ2-1,TGTGCCAGCAGCTGGAGGAGCTCCTACAATGAGCAGTTCTTC,CASSWRSSYNEQFF
TRBD1,TRBV28,TRBJ1-2,TGTGCCAGCAGTTCGACAGGGAGGGGCTACACCTTC,CASSSTGRGYTF
TRBD2,TRBV7-2,TRBJ2-5,TGTGCCAGCAGCCCTAGCGGGGGGGCAGCGGAGACCCAGTACTTC,CASSPSGGAAETQYF
TRBD1,TRBV6-1,TRBJ1-1,TGTGCCAGCAGTGTTTCCGGGACAGGGGGAATGAACACTGAAGCTTTCTTT,CASSVSGTGGMNTEAFF